These 19 T cell receptor beta chains originate from one sample sequenced in a study of human T cells and chemical hapten exposure. Time point of the sample: pre-sensitization, week 0. Treatment of the sample: therapeutic diphenylcyclopropenone sensitization with weekly scalp DPC. Each CDR3 protein is one row after TCRdb ran MiXCR on the RACE reads. The sample lists around 120,000 distinct CDR3 sequences, roughly 13% occurring once. Sequenced material: whole blood, taken in connection with sensitization to the hapten diphenylcyclopropenone (DPC). The receptors originated from a woman aged 18-30 years with alopecia areata. Some clones in this sample may be carry-over from other donors' samples.

This chain connects TRBV6-5 to TRBJ1-2, with D tentatively TRBD1 (5 bases). V was trimmed by 5 bases and J by 11 bases, leaving 15 bases between them. In germline, CDR1 is MNHEY, CDR2 SVGAGI. This CDR3 has 12 amino acids. The CDR3, as DNA: TGTGCCAGCAGTCGCGGGACGGACGGTTACACCTTC. Protein sequence: CASSRGTDGYTF.

This clonotype was counted ten times or more. The rearrangement uses TRBV5-6 and TRBJ2-7, with 10 bases matching TRBD2. J gave up 2 bases and V 3 bases, and 5 bases lay outside the gene matches. The CDR3 spans 15 residues. Germline V CDR1 and CDR2: SGHDT, YYEEEE. The CDR3 protein is CASSYPSGGAYEQYF. DNA for the CDR3: TGTGCCAGCAGCTACCCAAGCGGGGGGGCCTACGAGCAGTACTTC.

This clonotype was counted ten times or more. V and J are TRBV12-3 or TRBV12-4 and TRBJ2-5; D remains ambiguous. This CDR3 contains 11 residues. The V and J ends lost 5 bases and 5 bases respectively, with 6 bases between them. The CDR3 sequence: CASSLLETQYF. CDR3 coding DNA: TGTGCCAGCAGTCTCCTCGAGACCCAGTACTTC.

This clonotype was counted a few times. Written as DNA, the CDR3 is TGTGCCAGCAGCCAATCTGTTAACTATGGCTACACCTTC. It specifies CASSQSVNYGYTF. The chain employs TRBV3-1 and TRBJ1-2; D is undetermined. Trimming took off 2 bases at V and 1 base at J, with 5 bases between the two ends. The germline CDR1 and CDR2 sequences are LGHDT and YNNKEL (reference sequence). The length of the CDR3 is 13 residues.

This chain uses TRBV6-2 or TRBV6-3 with TRBJ1-6, with a tentative D call TRBD1 (5 bases). The CDR3 runs to 16 residues. Germline CDR1 and CDR2: MNHEY and SVGEGT. Trimming shortened V by 0 bases and J by 14 bases, and 20 bases separated the two germline ends. CDR3 sequence (DNA): TGTGCCAGCAGTTACTCGAGTGGCCGGTTTAGGGGAGCCCTCCACTTT. It specifies CASSYSSGRFRGALHF.

This chain connects TRBV29-1 to TRBJ1-1; D uncertain. CDR1 and CDR2 from the germline V gene are SQVTM and ANQGSEA. This CDR3 region has 13 residues. The germline V and J ends were trimmed by 8 bases and 4 bases, with 17 bases remaining between them. The CDR3, as DNA: TGCAGCTTTCGGCGAGCTTCAGGCACTGAAGCTTTCTTT. Encoded protein: CSFRRASGTEAFF. The full variable domain, completed using reference TRBV29-1 and TRBJ1-1, is SAVISQKPSRDICQRGTSLTIQCQVDSQVTMMFWYRQQPGQSLTLIATANQGSEATYESGFVIDKFPISRPNLTFSTLTVSNMSPEDSSIYLCSFRRASGTEAFFGQGTRLTVV.

Only a few counts were recorded for this clonotype. This chain joins TRBV7-9 and TRBJ1-5, with 11 nucleotides matching TRBD1. Germline V gene data show CDR1 as SEHNR and CDR2 as FQNEAQ (reference sequence). Trimming removed 5 bases from V and 7 bases from J; junction bases left unmatched: 7. The CDR3 runs 15 residues. The CDR3 sequence: CASSEDRGQGQPQHF. The CDR3 region has the DNA TGTGCCAGCAGCGAGGACAGGGGGCAAGGGCAGCCCCAGCATTTT.

V and J are TRBV7-8 and TRBJ2-2; 8 bases agree with TRBD1. V lost 5 bases, J lost 3 bases, and 17 bases stayed unmatched. This CDR3 contains 19 residues. Germline V gives CDR1 SGHVS, CDR2 FQNEAQ. CDR3 nucleotide sequence: TGTGCCAGCAGCGTCAACCTACCTTCAGGGGGCGCCGACACCGGGGAGCTGTTTTTT. Translating gives CASSVNLPSGGADTGELFF.

V is TRBV20-1 and J is TRBJ1-1; no clear D. CDR3 length equals 12 residues. CDR1 is DFQATT, CDR2 SNEGSKA, per germline (reference sequence). Trimming pared 6 bases from V and 2 bases from J, leaving 10 bases between. The CDR3 DNA sequence: TGCAGTGCATATATGTTAAACACTGAAGCTTTCTTT. As protein: CSAYMLNTEAFF.

This clonotype has a handful of counts. The chain links TRBV28 to TRBJ1-3; D possibly corresponds to TRBD1 (6 bases). Between the trimmed V and J ends, which lost 5 bases and 1 base, there was a span of 18 bases. The germline CDR1 and CDR2 sequences are MDHEN and SYDVKM. The CDR3 loop spans 17 amino acids. The DNA of the CDR3 is TGTGCCAGCAGTCCGATTCCCAGGGGAGTATCTGGAAACACCATATATTTT. It codes for CASSPIPRGVSGNTIYF.

This clonotype turned up a few times. The chain employs TRBV6-6 and TRBJ1-3, with D hard to call. Trimming took 2 bases from V and 0 from J, leaving 8 bases between them. The CDR3 totals 15 residues. Looked up from germline, CDR1 is MNHNY and CDR2 is SVGAGI (reference sequence). CDR3 sequence (DNA): TGTGCCAGCAGTTACGTCGGTTACTCTGGAAACACCATATATTTT. Protein: CASSYVGYSGNTIYF.

This clonotype was seen at least ten times. The chain combines TRBV5-5 with TRBJ1-2, with a possible D match to TRBD1 (5 bases). The CDR3 spans 15 residues. From germline, CDR1 is SGHKS and CDR2 YYEKEE (reference sequence). V lost 2 bases and J 6 bases, leaving 17 bases between the germline ends. This CDR3 reads CASSFGGAGEDGYTF. DNA for the CDR3: TGTGCCAGCAGCTTTGGCGGGGCTGGGGAAGATGGCTACACCTTC.

The chain joins TRBV7-2 to TRBJ1-4, with 7 bases matching TRBD1. V lost 4 bases and J lost 12; bases outside the gene matches: 5. Germline V gives CDR1 SGHTA, CDR2 FQGNSA. This CDR3 comprises 12 residues. CDR3 nucleotides: TGTGCCAGCAGCTCTACAGGGGTGCAACTGTTTTTT. This gives the protein CASSSTGVQLFF.

The V gene is TRBV7-9, the J gene TRBJ1-3; 7 bases fit TRBD1. Germline V CDR1 and CDR2: SEHNR, FQNEAQ (reference sequence). J gave up 4 bases and V 1 base, and 4 bases lay outside the gene matches. The CDR3 length is 15 residues. DNA of the CDR3: TGTGCCAGCAGCTTAGGACAGGGAAACGGAAACACCATATATTTT. This translates into CASSLGQGNGNTIYF.

This clonotype was counted a few times. V usage is TRBV20-1 and J usage is TRBJ2-3; 9 bases line up with TRBD2. This CDR3 comprises 15 residues. The V and J ends lost 4 bases and 2 bases, in that order; junction bases with no gene match: 7. Germline V CDR1 and CDR2: DFQATT, SNEGSKA (reference sequence). The CDR3 here is CSAIRLAGITDTQYF. Written as DNA, the CDR3 is TGCAGTGCTATCCGTCTAGCGGGGATCACAGATACGCAGTATTTT.

J is TRBJ2-3 and V is TRBV7-6; 8 nucleotides agree with TRBD2. V lost 5 bases and J lost 0; bases outside the gene matches: 7. Germline V gene sequence: CDR1 SGHVS, CDR2 FNYEAQ. CDR3 length equals 16 residues. The CDR3 bases are TGTGCCAGCAGCAAGTTAGCGGGGCGAAGCACAGATACGCAGTATTTT. The encoded protein is CASSKLAGRSTDTQYF.

This clonotype has more than one count but fewer than ten. The chain recombines TRBV7-9 with TRBJ2-2; no reliable D call. There are 14 residues in the CDR3. The V end lost 2 bases, the J end lost 4 bases, and 8 bases lay between the germline ends. Germline CDR1 is SEHNR and CDR2 is FQNEAQ (reference sequence). CDR3 coding DNA: TGTGCCAGCAGCTTACTGAGAGTCACCGGGGAGCTGTTTTTT. Its protein product is CASSLLRVTGELFF. The complete variable domain, with remaining parts taken from reference TRBV7-9 and TRBJ2-2, reads DTGVSQNPRHKITKRGQNVTFRCDPISEHNRLYWYRQTLGQGPEFLTYFQNEAQLEKSRLLSDRFSAERPKGSFSTLEIQRTEQGDSAMYLCASSLLRVTGELFFGEGSRLTVL.

This clonotype was observed a handful of times. The J gene is TRBJ2-1, the V gene TRBV13; D is unclear. The CDR3 length is 11 residues. Trimming took 6 bases from V and 15 from J, leaving 15 bases between them. In germline, CDR1 is PRHDT, CDR2 FYEKMQ (reference sequence). CDR3 residues: CASRVGPQLFF. CDR3 DNA: TGTGCCAGCAGAGTCGGACCCCAGTTGTTCTTC.

The chain couples TRBV2 to TRBJ1-6; 9 bases are a match to TRBD1. Germline-derived CDR1 and CDR2 are SNHLY and FYNNEI. V dropped 10 bases and J dropped 10; count of bases not matched to a gene: 11. The CDR3 is 14 amino acids. The CDR3 here is CATGSTGGKSPLHF. In DNA form, the CDR3 reads TGTGCCACCGGGTCGACAGGGGGTAAATCACCCCTCCACTTT. Complete variable domain (other parts from reference TRBV2 and TRBJ1-6): EPEVTQTPSHQVTQMGQEVILRCVPISNHLYFYWYRQILGQKVEFLVSFYNNEISEKSEIFDDQFSVERPDGSNFTLKIRSTKLEDSAMYFCATGSTGGKSPLHFGNGTRLTVT.